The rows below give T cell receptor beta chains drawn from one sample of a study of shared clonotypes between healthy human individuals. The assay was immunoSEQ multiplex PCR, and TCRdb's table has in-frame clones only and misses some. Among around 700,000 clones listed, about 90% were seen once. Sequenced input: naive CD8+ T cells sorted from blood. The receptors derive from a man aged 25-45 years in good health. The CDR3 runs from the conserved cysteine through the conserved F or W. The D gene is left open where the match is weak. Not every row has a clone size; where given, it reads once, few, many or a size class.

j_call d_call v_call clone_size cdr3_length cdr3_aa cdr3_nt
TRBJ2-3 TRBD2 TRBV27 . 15 CASSSPGLAGDTQYF TGTGCCAGCAGTTCACCGGGACTAGCGGGAGATACGCAGTATTTT
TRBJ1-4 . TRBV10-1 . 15 CASSEKRGTNEKLFF TGCGCCAGCAGTGAAAAACGGGGAACTAATGAAAAACTGTTTTTT
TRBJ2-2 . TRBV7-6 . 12 CASSLWDGELFF TGTGCCAGCAGCTTGTGGGACGGGGAGCTGTTTTTT
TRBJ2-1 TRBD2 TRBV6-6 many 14 CASTQTSGRDEQFF TGTGCCAGCACCCAGACTAGCGGGAGGGATGAGCAGTTCTTC
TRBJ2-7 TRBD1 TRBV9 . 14 CASSPGDREDEQYF TGTGCCAGCAGCCCAGGGGACAGGGAGGACGAGCAGTACTTC
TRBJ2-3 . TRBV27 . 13 CASSLSYPDTQYF TGTGCCAGCAGTTTGAGTTACCCAGATACGCAGTATTTT
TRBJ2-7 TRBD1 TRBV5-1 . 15 CASSDRDRSYYEQYF TGCGCCAGCAGCGACCGGGACAGGAGCTACTACGAGCAGTACTTC
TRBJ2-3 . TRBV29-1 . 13 CSVDNRFTDTQYF TGCAGCGTTGACAACAGATTCACAGATACGCAGTATTTT
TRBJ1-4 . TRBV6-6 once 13 CASSGGTNEKLFF TGTGCCAGCTCTGGGGGAACTAATGAAAAACTGTTTTTT
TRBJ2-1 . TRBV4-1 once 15 CASSQSWMGYNEQFF TGCGCCAGCAGCCAATCGTGGATGGGGTACAATGAGCAGTTCTTC
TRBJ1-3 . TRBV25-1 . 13 CASSVGGGNTIYF TGTGCCAGCAGTGTGGGAGGTGGAAACACCATATATTTT
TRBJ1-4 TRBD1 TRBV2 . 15 CASSAGDRPDEKLFF TGTGCCAGCAGTGCCGGGGACAGGCCGGATGAAAAACTGTTTTTT
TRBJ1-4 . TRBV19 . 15 CASSIGWDTSEKLFF TGTGCCAGTAGTATCGGTTGGGACACATCGGAAAAACTGTTTTTT
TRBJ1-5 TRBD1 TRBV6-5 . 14 CASRPTGGLEPQHF TGTGCCAGCAGGCCGACAGGGGGTTTGGAGCCCCAGCATTTT
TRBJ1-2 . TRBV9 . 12 CASRETGSGYTF TGTGCCAGCAGAGAAACAGGGAGCGGCTACACCTTC
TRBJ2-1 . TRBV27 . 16 CASSLGLAGSYNEQFF TGTGCCAGCAGTTTAGGCCTAGCCGGGTCCTACAATGAGCAGTTCTTC